This passage covers 11 T cell receptor beta chains from one sample sequenced in a study of identical twins. TCRdb reanalysed the 5' RACE reads using MiXCR and keeps one entry per CDR3 protein. In the table there are about 530,000 distinct CDR3 sequences, 13% to 15% of which are singletons. A further study also used this sample, focusing on yellow fever vaccine responses in identical twins.

Sequenced: CD4+ T cells sorted from blood. These TCRs come from a woman under 30 in good health.

This chain joins TRBV29-1 and TRBJ2-1; 8 bases line up with TRBD2. The J segment lost 4 bases and the V segment lost 4 bases, leaving 6 bases of the junction unmatched. CDR3 length: 14 amino acids. Germline loops: CDR1 SQVTM, CDR2 ANQGSEA. CDR3 coding DNA: TGCAGCGTTGGCGGGGGGCGACTTTACAATGAGCAGTTCTTC. It specifies CSVGGGRLYNEQFF.

This clonotype was found a few times. The chain is built from TRBV12-3 or TRBV12-4 and TRBJ1-2; D is undetermined. This CDR3 region has 17 residues. The V gene lost 0 bases and the J gene lost 4 bases, with 18 bases spanning the gap. The DNA of the CDR3 is TGTGCCAGCAGTTTAGCGCTGACCGGCGGATTAACCTATGGCTACACCTTC. This sequence encodes CASSLALTGGLTYGYTF.

This chain joins TRBV7-9 and TRBJ2-3; 10 bases are shared with TRBD2. The J segment lost 3 bases and the V segment lost 5 bases, leaving 11 bases of the junction unmatched. Germline loops: CDR1 SEHNR, CDR2 FQNEAQ (reference sequence). The CDR3 is made up of 17 amino acids. CDR3 DNA: TGTGCCAGCAGCGGAGGGTCCGGGACTAGCGCGACAGATACGCAGTATTTT. Its protein is CASSGGSGTSATDTQYF.

The sample holds a few counts of this clonotype. The CDR3 sequence is CASSQAVWSSYNEQFF. The CDR3 DNA follows: TGTGCCAGCAGCCAGGCGGTCTGGAGCTCCTACAATGAGCAGTTCTTC. The chain links TRBV14 to TRBJ2-1, with D unresolved. Trimming pared 3 bases from V and 0 bases from J, leaving 12 bases between. The CDR3 has 16 amino acids. Germline CDR1 and CDR2: SGHDN and FVKESK.

The gene calls are TRBV11-3 and TRBJ2-1; 7 bases are a match to TRBD1. V gave up 5 bases and J gave up 7 bases; unmatched junction bases: 8. The CDR3 contains 14 residues. The germline V gene encodes CDR1 SGHNT and CDR2 YENEEA. This CDR3 is CASSQNRGRNEQFF. In nucleotides, the CDR3 is TGTGCCAGCAGCCAGAACAGGGGTAGGAATGAGCAGTTCTTC.

This clonotype was observed a handful of times. The chain couples TRBV7-9 to TRBJ2-1; 9 bases are a match to TRBD1. CDR3 length: 16 amino acids. Germline V CDR1 and CDR2: SEHNR, FQNEAQ (reference sequence). The V and J ends lost 5 bases and 7 bases, in that order; junction bases with no gene match: 12. CDR3 sequence (DNA): TGTGCCAGCAGCGCCCGGCGCGGGACAGGGAAAAATGAGCAGTTCTTC. Translation: CASSARRGTGKNEQFF.

This clonotype was detected only a few times. The genes are TRBV12-3 or TRBV12-4 and TRBJ2-1, with 11 bases aligning to TRBD1. The V and J ends lost 2 bases and 5 bases, in that order; junction bases with no gene match: 2. The CDR3 covers 15 residues. DNA for the CDR3: TGTGCCAGCAGTTTACCGGGACAGGGGGACAATGAGCAGTTCTTC. Translating it yields CASSLPGQGDNEQFF.

This clonotype was recorded at least ten times. This chain connects TRBV12-3 or TRBV12-4 to TRBJ1-5; D uncertain. V gave up 0 bases and J gave up 4 bases, with 7 bases separating them. The CDR3 runs to 14 residues. CDR3 sequence: CASSLASGNQPQHF. DNA for the CDR3: TGTGCCAGCAGTTTAGCGAGCGGGAATCAGCCCCAGCATTTT.

The DNA for the CDR3 is TGTGCCAGCAGCCAGCAACAAGGAACCCAGTACTTC. It specifies CASSQQQGTQYF. The chain carries TRBV11-2 and TRBJ2-5; D not resolved. This CDR3 is 12 amino acids long. The germline CDR1 and CDR2 sequences are SGHAT and FQNNGV. Trimming cost V 5 bases and J 8 bases, with 12 bases left between them.

This clonotype appeared a few times. This chain links TRBV5-1 with TRBJ2-7; 7 bases agree with TRBD1. From germline, CDR1 is SGHRS and CDR2 YFSETQ. The trim removed 0 bases at V and 2 bases at J, leaving 8 bases unmatched. The CDR3 has 16 residues. The CDR3 sequence: CASSLARGIVPYEQYF. CDR3 sequence (DNA): TGCGCCAGCAGCTTGGCCAGGGGGATCGTGCCCTACGAGCAGTACTTC.

This clonotype occurred a few times. The chain joins TRBV5-1 to TRBJ2-7; D is perhaps TRBD2 (5 bases). Trimming pared 0 bases from V and 4 bases from J, leaving 11 bases between. The CDR3 extends over 14 amino acids. In germline, CDR1 is SGHRS, CDR2 YFSETQ. CDR3 sequence (DNA): TGCGCCAGCAGCTTGGGTATCGGGGTTTACGAGCAGTACGTC. Protein product: CASSLGIGVYEQYV.